A single sample is the source of the 17 T cell receptor beta chains below, sequenced in a study of human thymus T cells. Resections removed during corrective heart surgery provided the thymus tissue used. Some clones are missing from TCRdb's copy, which holds only in-frame ones; the method was immunoSEQ multiplex PCR. The table shows approximately 71,000 clones, with roughly 95% occurring only once. Sequenced: thymus tissue. These receptor sequences come from a girl less than two years old with a congenital heart defect but otherwise immunologically healthy.

This clone was observed once. This chain connects TRBV11-2 to TRBJ2-7; D unclear. Germline V lookup: CDR1 SGHAT, CDR2 FQNNGV. The CDR3 is 12 amino acids. V was clipped by 3 bases and J by 2 bases, with 5 bases between them. This chain's CDR3 is CASSLPAYEQYF. The CDR3 DNA reads as TGTGCCAGCAGCTTGCCGGCCTACGAGCAGTACTTC.

This clone was recorded once. The genes are TRBV5-1 and TRBJ2-3; 10 bases are shared with TRBD2. The CDR3 is 16 amino acids. The V segment lost 4 bases and the J segment 6 bases; nucleotides outside the gene matches: 11. Per the germline V gene, CDR1 is SGHRS and CDR2 is YFSETQ. CDR3 protein: CASSLPLRAGGDTQYF. CDR3 DNA sequence: TGCGCCAGCAGCCTACCCCTTAGAGCGGGGGGGGATACGCAGTATTTT.

This chain joins TRBV7-2 and TRBJ2-7; 10 nucleotides align to TRBD1. CDR3 length: 16 amino acids. The V gene's germline CDR1 is SGHTA and CDR2 FQGNSA. The junction had 10 bases not matched to a gene; V was cut back by 5 bases and J by 3 bases. In nucleotides, the CDR3 is TGTGCCAGCAGCCCCCATGGACAGGGGGGGTGCTACGAGCAGTACTTC. It codes for CASSPHGQGGCYEQYF.

This clone showed up just once. The gene calls are TRBV4-3 and TRBJ2-2; TRBD1 matches 10 bases. The CDR3 covers 16 residues. Germline V gives CDR1 LGHNA, CDR2 YSLEER. V lost 2 bases to trimming and J lost 1 base; unmatched junction nucleotides: 1. The CDR3 sequence: CASSQRTGGNTGELFF. The CDR3 DNA reads TGCGCCAGCAGCCAAAGGACAGGGGGGAACACCGGGGAGCTGTTTTTT.

This clone has just one count. This rearrangement joins TRBV29-1 to TRBJ2-5; 7 bases align to TRBD1. With 7 bases clipped from V and 0 bases from J, the junction kept 8 bases outside the gene matches. CDR1 is SQVTM and CDR2 is ANQGSEA in the germline V gene. The length of the CDR3 is 14 residues. The CDR3 reads CSDNGTANQETQYF. The CDR3 DNA sequence: TGCAGCGACAACGGGACAGCTAACCAAGAGACCCAGTACTTC.

This chain links TRBV2 with TRBJ2-1; weak D call: TRBD2 (6 bases). Per germline, CDR1 SNHLY and CDR2 FYNNEI. The CDR3 contains 16 residues. The V end lost 0 bases, the J end lost 4 bases, and 13 bases lay between the germline ends. The CDR3: CASSEAPGRGYNEQFF. CDR3 in DNA: TGTGCCAGCAGTGAAGCTCCCGGGAGAGGTTACAATGAGCAGTTCTTC.

V is TRBV7-9 and J is TRBJ2-1; D is possibly TRBD1 or TRBD2 (5 bases each). Germline V lookup: CDR1 SEHNR, CDR2 FQNEAQ (reference sequence). V lost 5 bases to trimming and J lost 8 bases, with 19 bases between them. CDR3 length equals 15 residues. The CDR3 sequence is CASSLGPDRGHEQFF. The CDR3, as DNA: TGTGCCAGCAGCCTTGGACCGGATCGGGGCCATGAGCAGTTCTTC.

The chain carries TRBV25-1 and TRBJ2-1; D ambiguous. The germline V gene encodes CDR1 MGHDK and CDR2 SYGVNS. CDR3 size: 14 residues. V shed 2 bases and J shed 3 bases, with 8 bases lying between them. CDR3 protein: CASSEALSYNEQFF. CDR3 in DNA: TGTGCCAGCAGTGAAGCCCTGAGCTACAATGAGCAGTTCTTC.

The chain combines TRBV10-3 with TRBJ2-7, with D possibly TRBD1 on 6 matching bases. This CDR3 region has 13 residues. The germline V gene has CDR1 ENHRY and CDR2 SYGVKD. V gave up 3 bases and J gave up 2 bases, with 8 bases separating them. The DNA of the CDR3 is TGTGCCATCAGTGATCGGACAGCCTACGAGCAGTACTTC. It encodes CAISDRTAYEQYF.

The chain uses TRBV6-5 and TRBJ2-7, with TRBD2 as a possible D gene (5 bases). Per germline, CDR1 MNHEY and CDR2 SVGAGI. The CDR3 consists of 14 residues. Trimming took off 2 bases at V and 3 bases at J, with 11 bases between the two ends. Here the CDR3 DNA reads TGTGCCAGCAGTTACCGGGGTCTAGACTACGAGCAGTACTTC. Its protein product is CASSYRGLDYEQYF.

V is TRBV7-2 and J is TRBJ1-1, with 12 bases fitting TRBD1. Germline CDR1 reads SGHTA; CDR2 reads FQGNSA. The CDR3 has 13 residues. V trimming: 6 bases; J trimming: 11 bases; junction bases outside the gene matches: 7. CDR3 DNA sequence: TGTGCCAGCAGTACCGGGACAGGGGGCCTGGCTTTCTTT. It specifies CASSTGTGGLAFF.

The genes are TRBV7-9 and TRBJ2-3, with D uncertain. The CDR3 consists of 14 residues. V was shortened by 2 bases and J by 5 bases, with 11 bases between the two germline ends. CDR1 and CDR2 from the germline V gene are SEHNR and FQNEAQ (reference sequence). CDR3 nucleotide sequence: TGTGCCAGCAGCTTAAGGGAAACACTAGATACGCAGTATTTT. Translating gives CASSLRETLDTQYF. The variable domain in full, with the rest retrieved from reference TRBV7-9 and TRBJ2-3, is DTGVSQNPRHKITKRGQNVTFRCDPISEHNRLYWYRQTLGQGPEFLTYFQNEAQLEKSRLLSDRFSAERPKGSFSTLEIQRTEQGDSAMYLCASSLRETLDTQYFGPGTRLTVL.

This sequence joins TRBV7-9 and TRBJ1-5; D might be TRBD1 (5 bases). Germline-derived CDR1 and CDR2 are SEHNR and FQNEAQ (reference sequence). This CDR3 contains 15 residues. The V gene lost 3 bases and the J gene lost 3 bases, with 12 bases spanning the gap. The CDR3, as DNA: TGTGCCAGCAGCTTGGGGGTCTCGCCCAATCAGCCCCAGCATTTT. Translated, it gives CASSLGVSPNQPQHF.

The chain employs TRBV12-5 and TRBJ1-1, with a weak D call TRBD1 (6 bases). This CDR3 has 14 amino acids. V was clipped by 5 bases and J by 6 bases, with 16 bases between them. Per germline, CDR1 LGHNT and CDR2 FRNRAP. The CDR3 reads CASGPSDRTPEAFF. The DNA for the CDR3 is TGTGCTAGTGGTCCCTCCGACAGGACTCCTGAAGCTTTCTTT. Combining the CDR3 with reference TRBV12-5 and TRBJ1-1 gives the whole variable domain DARVTQTPRHKVTEMGQEVTMRCQPILGHNTVFWYRQTMMQGLELLAYFRNRAPLDDSGMPKDRFSAEMPDATLATLKIQPSEPRDSAVYFCASGPSDRTPEAFFGQGTRLTVV.

This chain connects TRBV14 to TRBJ1-2, with D unclear. The CDR3 consists of 16 residues. Germline V gives CDR1 SGHDN, CDR2 FVKESK. Deletions cut 0 bases from V and 3 bases from J, with 14 bases between. The CDR3 spells CASSQDRGAHDYGYTF. Written as DNA, the CDR3 is TGTGCCAGCAGCCAAGACCGAGGCGCTCACGACTATGGCTACACCTTC.

In the case of this clone: The germline gene is not matched at one end of the junction; a read error may be the cause. The chain employs TRBV5-6 and TRBJ2-4; 10 positions match TRBD1. The CDR3 runs 11 residues. CDR1 is SGHDT and CDR2 is YYEEEE in the germline V gene. The CDR3 protein is CASSRDRGWDF. The CDR3 region has the DNA TGTGCCAGCAGCCGGGACAGGGGATGGGACTTC.

The chain recombines TRBV7-2 with TRBJ1-3, with TRBD1 matching 7 bases. The length of the CDR3 is 17 residues. V lost 1 base and J lost 0; bases outside the gene matches: 6. The germline V gene encodes CDR1 SGHTA and CDR2 FQGNSA. The DNA of the CDR3 is TGTGCCAGCAGCTTAGGGGGACAGCTCCTCTCTGGAAACACCATATATTTT. As protein: CASSLGGQLLSGNTIYF.